Listed below are T cell receptor beta chains from one sample, sequenced in a study of low-dose radiotherapy and immunotherapy resistance in tumors. MiXCR, run by TCRdb on the reads, gives a single entry per CDR3 protein. The sample holds tens of thousands of distinct CDR3 sequences, roughly 12% seen once. This specimen was PBMCs, taken before treatment. The receptors originated from a female donor with ovarian cancer. The CDR3 runs from the conserved cysteine through the conserved F or W.

v_call	j_call	cdr3_length	cdr3_aa
TRBV25-1	TRBJ1-1	17	CASSEGANAGGTTEAFF
TRBV12-3/TRBV12-4	TRBJ2-2	16	CTSSLGGGGGTRELLF
TRBV10-3	TRBJ2-1	14	CAISDPEGYNEQFF
TRBV15	TRBJ1-1	13	CATSSSLGQGGFF
TRBV2	TRBJ1-2	16	CASSDLGGQVPYGYTF
TRBV5-1	TRBJ1-1	15	CASRKPTGIDTEAFF
TRBV2	TRBJ2-7	12	CASTKPRGEQYF
TRBV11-2	TRBJ2-1	19	CASSLDQAGGFSSYNEQFF
TRBV5-1	TRBJ2-4	16	CASSLVRGGTKNIQYF
TRBV6-5	TRBJ2-2	13	CASSYDNRGELFF
TRBV5-1	TRBJ2-6	16	CASSLDVGSGANVLTF
TRBV2	TRBJ2-7	17	CASNPGVRAGVSYEQYF
TRBV3-1	TRBJ2-1	15	CASSLAGKTYNEQFF
TRBV18	TRBJ1-3	17	CATHFGIGAFSGNTIYF
TRBV20-1	TRBJ1-4	13	CSARDPQGEKLFF
TRBV29-1	TRBJ2-1	14	CSVRGTSGASEQFF
TRBV5-1	TRBJ2-7	13	CASSLDGLGEQYF
TRBV20-1	TRBJ1-4	14	CSALTGPSNEKLFF
TRBV7-9	TRBJ2-7	14	CASSSSGGYYEQYF
TRBV29-1	TRBJ2-1	15	CSVGAEGLSYNEQFF
TRBV6-8	TRBJ1-1	16	CASSYSKLLVNTEAFF
TRBV5-4	TRBJ2-3	15	CASSSGGGAGDTQYF
TRBV5-1	TRBJ1-1	15	CASSLSGRVNTEAFF
TRBV27	TRBJ2-4	17	CASSRKDSRRSKNIQYF
TRBV3-1	TRBJ1-1	15	CASSQAGTANTEAFF
TRBV5-1	TRBJ2-7	13	CASSPQTGYEQYF
TRBV18	TRBJ2-7	14	CASSPPGGSYEQYF
TRBV30	TRBJ2-3	15	CAWTGTSVNTDTQYF
TRBV7-8	TRBJ1-2	16	CASSLDAGGWEFGYTF
TRBV3-1	TRBJ2-3	14	CASSFSGSTDTQYF
TRBV20-1	TRBJ2-3	15	CSAKIGTGPTDTQYF
TRBV20-1	TRBJ2-1	13	CSARDGGVGEQFF
TRBV12-3/TRBV12-4	TRBJ2-3	14	CASSFFGRADTQYF
TRBV20-1	TRBJ2-7	15	CSAVRPGTGTYEQYF
TRBV3-1	TRBJ2-7	17	CASSQDPPGGLAYEQYF
TRBV5-5	TRBJ1-2	14	CASRRTDTNYGYTF
TRBV29-1	TRBJ2-1	16	CSVVLPAGGSYNEQFF
TRBV20-1	TRBJ1-1	15	CSARDWGHLNTEAFF
TRBV5-7	TRBJ2-3	16	CASSAFLAMGTDTQYF
TRBV20-1	TRBJ2-3	17	CSARDLRGTSSTDTQYF
TRBV12-3/TRBV12-4	TRBJ2-1	16	CASSLRGLAGANEQFF
TRBV6-2/TRBV6-3	TRBJ2-2	15	CASSYSWNGVGELFF
TRBV5-1	TRBJ2-1	15	CANQGAGRGHNEQFF
TRBV10-3	TRBJ1-1	11	CATRFDTEAFF
TRBV12-3/TRBV12-4	TRBJ2-7	15	CASSPGPGSSYEQYF
TRBV5-6	TRBJ2-1	15	CASSPGTSGYNEQFF
TRBV11-2	TRBJ1-6	15	CASSLVGTVNSPLHF
TRBV5-1	TRBJ2-5	15	CASSLEGGPQETQYF
TRBV5-1	TRBJ1-1	14	CASSLGQMNTEAFF
TRBV3-1	TRBJ1-4	14	CASSQGLRGEKLFF
TRBV7-9	TRBJ2-5	16	CASSFQRGDLQETQYF
TRBV18	TRBJ2-1	13	CASSPSVYNEQFF